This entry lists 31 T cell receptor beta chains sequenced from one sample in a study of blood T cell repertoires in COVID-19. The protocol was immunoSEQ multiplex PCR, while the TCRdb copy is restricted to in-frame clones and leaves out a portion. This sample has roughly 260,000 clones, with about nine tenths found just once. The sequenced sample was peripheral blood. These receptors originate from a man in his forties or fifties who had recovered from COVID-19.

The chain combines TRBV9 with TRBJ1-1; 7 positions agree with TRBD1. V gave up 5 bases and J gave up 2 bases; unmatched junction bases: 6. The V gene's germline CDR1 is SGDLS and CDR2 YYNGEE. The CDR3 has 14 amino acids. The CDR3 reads CASSPDRVNTEAFF. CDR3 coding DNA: TGTGCCAGCAGTCCCGACAGGGTAAACACTGAAGCTTTCTTT.

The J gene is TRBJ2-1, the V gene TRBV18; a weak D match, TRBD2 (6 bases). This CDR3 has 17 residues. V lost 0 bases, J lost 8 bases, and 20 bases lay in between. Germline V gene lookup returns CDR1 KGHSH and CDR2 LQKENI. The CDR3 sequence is CASSPPKAGFIGDEQFF. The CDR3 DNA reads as TGTGCCAGCTCACCACCGAAGGCGGGATTTATTGGCGATGAGCAGTTCTTC.

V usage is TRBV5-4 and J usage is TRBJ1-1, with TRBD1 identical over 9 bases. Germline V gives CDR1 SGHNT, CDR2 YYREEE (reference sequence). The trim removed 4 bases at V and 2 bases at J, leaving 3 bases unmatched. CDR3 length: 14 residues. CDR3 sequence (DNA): TGTGCCAGCAGCGCGACAGGGGGAAACACTGAAGCTTTCTTT. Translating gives CASSATGGNTEAFF.

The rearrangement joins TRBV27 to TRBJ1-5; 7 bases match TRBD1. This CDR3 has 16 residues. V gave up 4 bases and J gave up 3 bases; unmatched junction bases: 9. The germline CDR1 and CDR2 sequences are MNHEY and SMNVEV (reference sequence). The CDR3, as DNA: TGTGCCAGCAGTTGGCCCCCGACAGGGAACAATCAGCCCCAGCATTTT. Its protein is CASSWPPTGNNQPQHF.

The CDR3 sequence: CASGQAPNEKLFF. The CDR3 DNA follows: TGTGCCTCGGGACAGGCCCCTAATGAAAAACTGTTTTTT. V and J are TRBV30 and TRBJ1-4, with 8 bases matching TRBD1. CDR1 and CDR2 (germline): GTSNPN, SVGIG (reference sequence). There are 13 residues in the CDR3. Unmatched junction bases numbered 4, after V lost 7 bases and J lost 3 bases. Drawing the rest from reference TRBV30 and TRBJ1-4, the complete variable domain is SQTIHQWPATLVQPVGSPLSLECTVEGTSNPNLYWYRQAAGRGLQLLFYSVGIGQISSEVPQNLSASRPQDRQFILSSKKLLLSDSGFYLCASGQAPNEKLFFGSGTQLSVL.

The CDR3 DNA sequence: TGTGCCAGCAGCTTGGAGCACTACGAGCAGTACTTC. Translating it yields CASSLEHYEQYF. The chain recombines TRBV5-6 with TRBJ2-7; D unresolved. Trimming took off 0 bases at V and 3 bases at J, with 4 bases between the two ends. The CDR3 is made up of 12 amino acids. Germline-derived CDR1 and CDR2 are SGHDT and YYEEEE. Drawing the rest from reference TRBV5-6 and TRBJ2-7, the complete variable domain is DAGVTQSPTHLIKTRGQQVTLRCSPKSGHDTVSWYQQALGQGPQFIFQYYEEEERQRGNFPDRFSGHQFPNYSSELNVNALLLGDSALYLCASSLEHYEQYFGPGTRLTVT.

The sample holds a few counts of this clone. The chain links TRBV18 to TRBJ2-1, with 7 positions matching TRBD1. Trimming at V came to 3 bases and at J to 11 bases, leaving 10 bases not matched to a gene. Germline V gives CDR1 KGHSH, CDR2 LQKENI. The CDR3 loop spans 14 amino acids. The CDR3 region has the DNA TGTGCCAGCTCACCGGACCCCCCGGGACAGAAGCAGTTCTTC. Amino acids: CASSPDPPGQKQFF.

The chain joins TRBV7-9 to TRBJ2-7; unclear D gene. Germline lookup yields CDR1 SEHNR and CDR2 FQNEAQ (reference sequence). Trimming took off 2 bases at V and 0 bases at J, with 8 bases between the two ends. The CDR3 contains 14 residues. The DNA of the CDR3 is TGTGCCAGCAGCTTACGGGTAGGCTCCTACGAGCAGTACTTC. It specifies CASSLRVGSYEQYF.

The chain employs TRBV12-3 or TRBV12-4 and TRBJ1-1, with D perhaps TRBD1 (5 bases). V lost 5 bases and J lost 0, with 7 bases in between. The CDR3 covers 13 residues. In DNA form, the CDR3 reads TGTGCCAGCAGTCGACAGCTGAACACTGAAGCTTTCTTT. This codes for CASSRQLNTEAFF.

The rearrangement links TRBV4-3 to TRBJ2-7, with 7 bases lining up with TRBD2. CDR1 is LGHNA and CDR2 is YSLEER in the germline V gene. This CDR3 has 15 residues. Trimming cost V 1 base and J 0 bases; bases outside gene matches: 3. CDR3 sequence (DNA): TGCGCCAGCAGCCAAGCGGGAGGCTACTCCTACGAGCAGTACTTC. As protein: CASSQAGGYSYEQYF.

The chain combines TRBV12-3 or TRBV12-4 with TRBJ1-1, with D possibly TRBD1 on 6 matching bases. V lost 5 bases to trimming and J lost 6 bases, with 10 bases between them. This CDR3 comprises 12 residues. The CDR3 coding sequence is TGTGCCAGCAGTATATCAGGGGCTGAAGCTTTCTTT. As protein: CASSISGAEAFF.

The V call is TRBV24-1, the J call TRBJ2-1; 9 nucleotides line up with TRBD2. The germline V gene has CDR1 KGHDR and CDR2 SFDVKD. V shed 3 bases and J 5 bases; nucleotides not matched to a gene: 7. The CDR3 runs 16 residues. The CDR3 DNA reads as TGTGCCACCAGTGATGGGGGACTAGCCGTCAACAATGAGCAGTTCTTC. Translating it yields CATSDGGLAVNNEQFF.

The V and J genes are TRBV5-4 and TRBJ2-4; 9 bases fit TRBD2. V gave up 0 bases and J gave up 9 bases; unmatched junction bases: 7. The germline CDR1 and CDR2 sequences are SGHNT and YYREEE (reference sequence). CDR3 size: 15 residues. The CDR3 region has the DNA TGTGCCAGCAGCTTGGCAGAAGCGGGGGGTGTCATTCAGTACTTC. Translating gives CASSLAEAGGVIQYF.

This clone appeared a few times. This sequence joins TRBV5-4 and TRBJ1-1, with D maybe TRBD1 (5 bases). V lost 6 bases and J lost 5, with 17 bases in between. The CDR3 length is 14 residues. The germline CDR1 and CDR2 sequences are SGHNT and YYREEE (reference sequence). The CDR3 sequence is CASTLGPRRTEAFF. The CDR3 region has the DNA TGTGCCAGCACTTTGGGGCCAAGGCGGACTGAAGCTTTCTTT. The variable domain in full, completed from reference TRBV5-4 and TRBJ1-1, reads ETGVTQSPTHLIKTRGQQVTLRCSSQSGHNTVSWYQQALGQGPQFIFQYYREEENGRGNFPPRFSGLQFPNYSSELNVNALELDDSALYLCASTLGPRRTEAFFGQGTRLTVV.

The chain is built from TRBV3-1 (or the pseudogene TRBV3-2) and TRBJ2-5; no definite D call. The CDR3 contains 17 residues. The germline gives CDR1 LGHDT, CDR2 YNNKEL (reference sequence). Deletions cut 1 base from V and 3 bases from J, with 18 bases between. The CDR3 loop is CASSQGRGGVWKETQYF. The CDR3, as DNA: TGTGCCAGCAGCCAAGGGCGAGGCGGTGTTTGGAAAGAGACCCAGTACTTC.

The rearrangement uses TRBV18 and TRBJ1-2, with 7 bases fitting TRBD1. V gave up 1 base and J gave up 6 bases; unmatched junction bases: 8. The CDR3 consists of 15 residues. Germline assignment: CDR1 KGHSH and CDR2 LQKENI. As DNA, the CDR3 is TGTGCCAGCTCACCACAGACAGGGATCGGTGATGGCTACACCTTC. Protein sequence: CASSPQTGIGDGYTF. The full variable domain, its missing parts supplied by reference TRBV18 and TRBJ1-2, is NAGVMQNPRHLVRRRGQEARLRCSPMKGHSHVYWYRQLPEEGLKFMVYLQKENIIDESGMPKERFSAEFPKEGPSILRIQQVVRGDSAAYFCASSPQTGIGDGYTFGSGTRLTVV.

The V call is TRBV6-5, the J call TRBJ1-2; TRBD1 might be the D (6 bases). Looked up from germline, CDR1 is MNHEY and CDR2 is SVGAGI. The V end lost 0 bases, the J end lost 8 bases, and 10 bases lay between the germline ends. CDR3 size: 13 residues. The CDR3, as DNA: TGTGCCAGCAGTTACTCGGGGGCAAGAGGCTACACCTTC. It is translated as CASSYSGARGYTF.

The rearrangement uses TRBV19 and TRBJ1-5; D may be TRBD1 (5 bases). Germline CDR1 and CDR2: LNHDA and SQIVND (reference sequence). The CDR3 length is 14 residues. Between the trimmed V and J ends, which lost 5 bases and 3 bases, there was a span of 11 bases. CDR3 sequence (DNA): TGTGCCAGTAGTGGGGGACTGATCAATCAGCCCCAGCATTTT. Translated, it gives CASSGGLINQPQHF.

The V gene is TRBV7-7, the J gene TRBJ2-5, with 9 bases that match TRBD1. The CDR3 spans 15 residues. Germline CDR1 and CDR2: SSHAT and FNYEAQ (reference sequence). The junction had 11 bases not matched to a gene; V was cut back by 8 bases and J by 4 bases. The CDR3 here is CASWGDREDAETQYF. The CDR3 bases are TGTGCCAGCTGGGGGGACAGGGAGGACGCAGAGACCCAGTACTTC. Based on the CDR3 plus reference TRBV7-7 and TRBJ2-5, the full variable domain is GAGVSQSPRYKVTKRGQDVTLRCDPISSHATLYWYQQALGQGPEFLTYFNYEAQPDKSGLPSDRFSAERPEGSISTLTIQRTEQRDSAMYRCASWGDREDAETQYFGPGTRLLVL.

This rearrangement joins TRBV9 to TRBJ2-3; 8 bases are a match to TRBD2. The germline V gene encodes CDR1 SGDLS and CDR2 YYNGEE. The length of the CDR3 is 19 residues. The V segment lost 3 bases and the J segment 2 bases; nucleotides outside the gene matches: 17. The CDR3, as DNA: TGTGCCAGCAGCGCCCCTGTAAGGAAGCGGGGGACTCACACAGATACGCAGTATTTT. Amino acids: CASSAPVRKRGTHTDTQYF. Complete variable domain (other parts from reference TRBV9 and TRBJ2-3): DSGVTQTPKHLITATGQRVTLRCSPRSGDLSVYWYQQSLDQGLQFLIQYYNGEERAKGNILERFSAQQFPDLHSELNLSSLELGDSALYFCASSAPVRKRGTHTDTQYFGPGTRLTVL.

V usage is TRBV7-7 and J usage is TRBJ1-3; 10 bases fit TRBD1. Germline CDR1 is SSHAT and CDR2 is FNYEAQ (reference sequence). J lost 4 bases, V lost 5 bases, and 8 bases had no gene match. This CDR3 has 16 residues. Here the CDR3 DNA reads TGTGCCAGCAGCGCCGGGACAGGGGTTTCAGGAAACACCATATATTTT. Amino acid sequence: CASSAGTGVSGNTIYF.

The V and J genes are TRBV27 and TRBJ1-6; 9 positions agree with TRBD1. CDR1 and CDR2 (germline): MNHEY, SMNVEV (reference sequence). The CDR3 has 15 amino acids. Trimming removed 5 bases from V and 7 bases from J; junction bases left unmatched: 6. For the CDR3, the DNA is TGTGCCAGCAGTCCGGGACAGGGAGTCAATTCACCCCTCCACTTT. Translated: CASSPGQGVNSPLHF.

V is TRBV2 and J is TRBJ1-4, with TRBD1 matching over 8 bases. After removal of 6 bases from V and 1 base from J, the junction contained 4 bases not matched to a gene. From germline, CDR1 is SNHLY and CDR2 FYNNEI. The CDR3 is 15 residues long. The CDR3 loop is CASSVDRGTNEKLFF. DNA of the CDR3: TGTGCCAGCAGCGTAGACAGGGGAACTAATGAAAAACTGTTTTTT.

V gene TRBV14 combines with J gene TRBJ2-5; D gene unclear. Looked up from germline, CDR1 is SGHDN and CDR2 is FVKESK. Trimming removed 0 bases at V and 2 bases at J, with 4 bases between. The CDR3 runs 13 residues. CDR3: CASSQDGQETQYF. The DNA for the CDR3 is TGTGCCAGCAGCCAAGACGGTCAAGAGACCCAGTACTTC.

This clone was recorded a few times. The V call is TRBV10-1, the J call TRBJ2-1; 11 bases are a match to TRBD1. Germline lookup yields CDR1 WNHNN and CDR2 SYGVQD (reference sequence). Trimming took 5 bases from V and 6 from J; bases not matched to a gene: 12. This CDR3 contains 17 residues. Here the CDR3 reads CASSTGTGGSQGNEQFF. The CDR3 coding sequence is TGCGCCAGCAGTACCGGGACAGGGGGTTCCCAGGGCAATGAGCAGTTCTTC.

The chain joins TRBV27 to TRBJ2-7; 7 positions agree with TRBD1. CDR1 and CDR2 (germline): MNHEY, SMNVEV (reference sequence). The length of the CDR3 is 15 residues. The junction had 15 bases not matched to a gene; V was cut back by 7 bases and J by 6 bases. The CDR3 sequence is CASNLRPTGSREQYF. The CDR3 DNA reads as TGTGCCAGCAATTTGAGGCCGACAGGGTCGCGCGAGCAGTACTTC.

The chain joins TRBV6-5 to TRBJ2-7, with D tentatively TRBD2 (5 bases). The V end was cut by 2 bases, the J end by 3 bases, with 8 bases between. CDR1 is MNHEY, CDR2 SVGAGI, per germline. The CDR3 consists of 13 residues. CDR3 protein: CASSYEGNYEQYF. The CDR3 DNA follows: TGTGCCAGCAGTTACGAGGGAAACTACGAGCAGTACTTC.

The CDR3 loop reads CASSLVSGANVLTF. Here the CDR3 DNA reads TGTGCCAGCAGCCTAGTCTCTGGGGCCAACGTCCTGACTTTC. V usage is TRBV6-2 or TRBV6-3 and J usage is TRBJ2-6; D ambiguous. Germline values: CDR1 MNHEY, CDR2 SVGEGT. Trimming cost V 6 bases and J 0 bases, with 6 bases left between them. This CDR3 spans 14 amino acids.

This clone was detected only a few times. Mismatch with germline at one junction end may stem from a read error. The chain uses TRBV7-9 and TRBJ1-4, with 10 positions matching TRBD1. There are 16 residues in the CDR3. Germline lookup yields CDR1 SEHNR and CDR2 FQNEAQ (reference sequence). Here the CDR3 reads CASTLSVGTGVEKLFF. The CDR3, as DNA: TGTGCCAGCACCTTATCGGTGGGGACAGGGGTTGAAAAACTGTTTTTT.

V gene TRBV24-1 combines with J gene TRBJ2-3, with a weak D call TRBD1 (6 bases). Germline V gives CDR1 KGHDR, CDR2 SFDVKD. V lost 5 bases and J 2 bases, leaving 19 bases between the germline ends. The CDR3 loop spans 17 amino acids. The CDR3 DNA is TGTGCCACCAGTGCCAGACCAGGGACAAGAGACACAGATACGCAGTATTTT. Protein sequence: CATSARPGTRDTDTQYF.

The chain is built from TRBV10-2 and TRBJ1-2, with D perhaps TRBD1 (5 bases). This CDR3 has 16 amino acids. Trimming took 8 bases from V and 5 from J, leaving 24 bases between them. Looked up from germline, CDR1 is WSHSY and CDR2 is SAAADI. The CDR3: CASGDPTVRIGYGYTF. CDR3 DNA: TGCGCCAGCGGCGACCCGACAGTGCGAATAGGTTATGGCTACACCTTC.